The 5 T cell receptor beta chains given below trace back to one sample, sequenced in a study of blood T cell repertoires in COVID-19. The method was immunoSEQ multiplex PCR; TCRdb's version includes in-frame clones alone and lacks a portion of them. Of 300,000 to 350,000 clones listed, roughly nine tenths are singletons. Input material: peripheral blood. The receptors were sampled from a woman aged 60-75 years with COVID-19, enrolled during active disease.

The chain is built from TRBV7-9 and TRBJ1-2, with D maybe TRBD1 (5 bases). This CDR3 has 14 residues. CDR1 SEHNR and CDR2 FQNEAQ come from the germline V gene (reference sequence). V dropped 5 bases and J dropped 2 bases, with 12 bases sitting between them. Written as DNA, the CDR3 is TGTGCCAGCAGCCTCGCGGGGCACAACTATGGCTACACCTTC. As protein: CASSLAGHNYGYTF. The full variable domain, its missing parts supplied by reference TRBV7-9 and TRBJ1-2, is DTGVSQNPRHKITKRGQNVTFRCDPISEHNRLYWYRQTLGQGPEFLTYFQNEAQLEKSRLLSDRFSAERPKGSFSTLEIQRTEQGDSAMYLCASSLAGHNYGYTFGSGTRLTVV.

The gene calls are TRBV15 and TRBJ2-7, with 9 positions matching TRBD1. CDR1 LNHNV and CDR2 YYDKDF come from the germline V gene (reference sequence). This CDR3 comprises 15 residues. Germline trimming cut 4 bases from V and 5 bases from J; bases unmatched to any gene: 9. CDR3 nucleotide sequence: TGTGCCACCAGCACCCCGGGACAGGGTCAAAACGAGCAGTACTTC. As protein: CATSTPGQGQNEQYF.

The V gene is TRBV5-6, the J gene TRBJ1-6, with 8 positions matching TRBD1. V lost 0 bases and J lost 10; bases outside the gene matches: 9. This CDR3 is 16 amino acids long. Germline CDR1 SGHDT, CDR2 YYEEEE. CDR3 nucleotides: TGTGCCAGCAGCTTGGATGACAGGGGAATTCTATCACCCCTCCACTTT. It codes for CASSLDDRGILSPLHF.

This chain uses TRBV27 with TRBJ1-4; TRBD1 matches 11 bases. Germline-derived CDR1 and CDR2 are MNHEY and SMNVEV (reference sequence). V lost 6 bases to trimming and J lost 7 bases; unmatched junction nucleotides: 7. The CDR3 has 15 residues. The CDR3 here is CASRTLGQGAEKLFF. The CDR3 coding sequence is TGTGCCAGCAGGACCCTCGGACAGGGGGCTGAAAAACTGTTTTTT.

The V call is TRBV5-8, the J call TRBJ1-1; 7 nucleotides match TRBD1. V trimming: 3 bases; J trimming: 0 bases; junction bases outside the gene matches: 8. The CDR3 is 16 amino acids. Germline loops: CDR1 SGHTS, CDR2 YDEGEE. The chain's CDR3 is CASSSSWGQMNTEAFF. The CDR3 nucleotides read TGTGCCAGCAGCTCGAGTTGGGGACAGATGAACACTGAAGCTTTCTTT.